This TCR beta chain is drawn from a study of T cells in Graves' hyperthyroidism and ophthalmopathy. Extraction of PBMCs used 8.5 to 10 ml of fresh peripheral blood. The sample holds many counts of this clonotype. TCR beta CDR3 region amplification was performed from RNA transcripts. Researchers ran a first-round RT-PCR on the TCR CDR3 using the HTBI primer set. One entry per CDR3 protein results from TCRdb running MiXCR on the multiplex PCR reads. Altogether around 250,000 distinct CDR3 sequences are present, almost 25% being singletons, with the ten largest covering approximately 35%. The sequence was collected from a woman aged 40 to 49 with Graves' ophthalmopathy. What was sequenced was blood.

CDR3 DNA sequence: TGTGCCAGCAGCTTAGCGGTGCGGGGGGAGACCCAGTACTTC. This sequence encodes CASSLAVRGETQYF. The chain links TRBV7-9 to TRBJ2-5; TRBD2 agrees at 7 bases. The CDR3 runs 14 residues. After removal of 0 bases from V and 5 bases from J, the junction contained 3 bases not matched to a gene. Germline V gene sequence: CDR1 SEHNR, CDR2 FQNEAQ (reference sequence). Full variable domain (rest looked up from reference TRBV7-9 and TRBJ2-5): DTGVSQNPRHKITKRGQNVTFRCDPISEHNRLYWYRQTLGQGPEFLTYFQNEAQLEKSRLLSDRFSAERPKGSFSTLEIQRTEQGDSAMYLCASSLAVRGETQYFGPGTRLLVL.